Below, 13 T cell receptor beta chains from the same sample are listed, as sequenced in a study of cytomegalovirus exposure and HLA in healthy donors. Both 60 Vbeta primers and 13 Jbeta primers went into the PCR. Method: immunoSEQ multiplex PCR; TCRdb's copy keeps in-frame clones and lacks some. The sample yields about 210,000 clones, about 80% seen once. Sequenced material: PBMCs. The receptors were sampled from a man aged 35-49 years in good health and CMV-seropositive.

This clone turned up a few times. The rearrangement uses TRBV4-2 and TRBJ2-1; 11 nucleotides align to TRBD2. This CDR3 region has 16 residues. The germline gives CDR1 LGHNA, CDR2 YNFKEQ. V shed 3 bases, J shed 9 bases, and the junction held 10 bases outside the gene matches. CDR3 coding DNA: TGTGCCAGCAGCCATCCGCGACTAGCGGGACGTGTTGAGCAGTTCTTC. This encodes CASSHPRLAGRVEQFF.

The chain has TRBV16 and TRBJ1-2; 9 nucleotides align to TRBD1. The CDR3 contains 13 residues. J lost 8 bases, V lost 4 bases, and 5 bases had no gene match. CDR1 is KGHSY and CDR2 is FQNENV in the germline V gene. CDR3 bases: TGTGCCAGCAGCCCACGGGACAGGGTGGGCTACACCTTC. Translation: CASSPRDRVGYTF.

The V call is TRBV7-9, the J call TRBJ2-5; possibly TRBD2 for D (6 bases). The CDR3 covers 13 residues. V was shortened by 2 bases and J by 6 bases, with 10 bases between the two germline ends. Germline CDR1 SEHNR, CDR2 FQNEAQ (reference sequence). The CDR3 loop reads CASSLFGGKTQYF. For the CDR3, the DNA is TGTGCCAGCAGCTTATTTGGGGGGAAGACCCAGTACTTC. The complete variable domain, with remaining parts taken from reference TRBV7-9 and TRBJ2-5, reads DTGVSQNPRHKITKRGQNVTFRCDPISEHNRLYWYRQTLGQGPEFLTYFQNEAQLEKSRLLSDRFSAERPKGSFSTLEIQRTEQGDSAMYLCASSLFGGKTQYFGPGTRLLVL.

The chain combines TRBV10-2 with TRBJ2-1, with D uncertain. This CDR3 region has 14 residues. V lost 7 bases to trimming and J lost 0 bases, with 10 bases between them. From germline, CDR1 is WSHSY and CDR2 SAAADI. As DNA, the CDR3 is TGCGCCAGCATTAACCCTAGCTCCTACAATGAGCAGTTCTTC. The encoded protein is CASINPSSYNEQFF.

Regarding this clone: The junction departs from the called germline gene at one end, perhaps through a read error. The chain employs TRBV7-9 and TRBJ2-5, with a possible D match to TRBD2 (6 bases). CDR3 length: 12 amino acids. CDR1 is SEHNR and CDR2 is FQNEAQ in the germline V gene (reference sequence). CDR3 DNA: TGTTCCAGCATCCCGGAGGGGGAGACCCAGTACTTC. Protein: CSSIPEGETQYF.

This clone was counted only a few times. The chain joins TRBV7-6 to TRBJ1-6; D possibly corresponds to TRBD1 (5 bases). Deletions cut 1 base from V and 7 bases from J, with 14 bases between. CDR3 size: 16 residues. Looked up from germline, CDR1 is SGHVS and CDR2 is FNYEAQ. CDR3 residues: CASSLDAGLGNSPLHF. The DNA for the CDR3 is TGTGCCAGCAGCTTAGATGCAGGGCTGGGGAATTCACCCCTCCACTTT.

The chain is built from TRBV9 and TRBJ1-1; D possibly corresponds to TRBD1 (6 bases). V lost 4 bases and J lost 0, with 13 bases in between. Per germline, CDR1 SGDLS and CDR2 YYNGEE. This CDR3 is 15 amino acids long. The CDR3: CASSITGQMNTEAFF. In DNA, the CDR3 is TGTGCCAGCAGCATCACAGGACAGATGAACACTGAAGCTTTCTTT. Full variable domain (outside the CDR3, taken from reference TRBV9 and TRBJ1-1): DSGVTQTPKHLITATGQRVTLRCSPRSGDLSVYWYQQSLDQGLQFLIQYYNGEERAKGNILERFSAQQFPDLHSELNLSSLELGDSALYFCASSITGQMNTEAFFGQGTRLTVV.

The chain uses TRBV7-9 and TRBJ2-5; 8 nucleotides align to TRBD1. CDR1 is SEHNR and CDR2 is FQNEAQ in the germline V gene (reference sequence). CDR3 length equals 14 residues. V trimming: 7 bases; J trimming: 5 bases; junction bases outside the gene matches: 9. CDR3 residues: CASTGTGSPETQYF. For the CDR3, the DNA is TGTGCCAGCACAGGGACAGGCTCCCCCGAGACCCAGTACTTC.

This rearrangement joins TRBV5-1 to TRBJ2-2; D call uncertain. Germline V gene sequence: CDR1 SGHRS, CDR2 YFSETQ. CDR3 length: 13 residues. V lost 4 bases to trimming and J lost 3 bases, with 7 bases between them. The DNA for the CDR3 is TGCGCCAGCAGCCCCGAGCACACCGGGGAGCTGTTTTTT. This translates into CASSPEHTGELFF.

The chain carries TRBV5-1 and TRBJ2-5, with TRBD1 matching over 10 bases. The CDR3 runs 15 residues. V was clipped by 0 bases and J by 2 bases; unmatched bases: 1. Germline loops: CDR1 SGHRS, CDR2 YFSETQ. CDR3 protein: CASSLGGQGQETQYF. Here the CDR3 DNA reads TGCGCCAGCAGCTTGGGGGGACAGGGGCAAGAGACCCAGTACTTC.

This chain joins TRBV6-6 and TRBJ1-1; D gene ambiguous. CDR3 length: 13 residues. CDR1 and CDR2 (germline): MNHNY, SVGAGI (reference sequence). V dropped 5 bases and J dropped 1 base, with 8 bases sitting between them. The CDR3 loop is CASSAPGNTEAFF. As DNA, the CDR3 is TGTGCCAGCAGTGCCCCAGGGAACACTGAAGCTTTCTTT.

The chain recombines TRBV5-1 with TRBJ2-5, with D tentatively TRBD1 (6 bases). This CDR3 has 14 residues. The V and J ends lost 4 bases and 2 bases respectively, with 12 bases between them. Germline CDR1 SGHRS, CDR2 YFSETQ. As DNA, the CDR3 is TGCGCCAGCAGCCATGCCGGACAGCAAGAGACCCAGTACTTC. Translated, it gives CASSHAGQQETQYF.

This chain joins TRBV12-5 and TRBJ2-3; 9 bases are a match to TRBD2. This CDR3 spans 16 amino acids. V lost 1 base and J lost 6; bases outside the gene matches: 8. Germline assignment: CDR1 LGHNT and CDR2 FRNRAP. The CDR3 DNA sequence: TGTGCTAGTGGTTTGGGGTCGGCGGGAGGGGCCGATACGCAGTATTTT. It yields the protein CASGLGSAGGADTQYF.